These 20 T cell receptor beta chains were sequenced from one sample in a study of shared clonotypes between healthy human individuals. Only CD45RO-negative cells positively selected for CCR7 counted as naive CD8 cells, so terminally differentiated effector memory CD45RA+ cells were excluded. The method was immunoSEQ multiplex PCR; TCRdb's version includes in-frame clones alone and lacks a portion of them. The top ten hold 1.5% to 2% of the sample, which has about 2.1 million clones, around 93% seen once. Sequenced sample: naive CD8+ T cells from PBMCs. The receptor set was obtained from a man younger than 35 in good health. Some clones in this sample may be carry-over from other donors' samples.

The V call is TRBV6-6, the J call TRBJ2-7; D remains ambiguous. Per the germline V gene, CDR1 is MNHNY and CDR2 is SVGAGI (reference sequence). Trimming left V 7 bases short and J 2 bases short, with 18 bases between. The CDR3 is made up of 15 amino acids. This CDR3 reads CASTYDVGPAYEQYF. CDR3 in DNA: TGTGCCAGCACCTACGATGTCGGCCCAGCCTACGAGCAGTACTTC.

The chain is built from TRBV19 and TRBJ1-1, with D unclear. Deletions cut 8 bases from V and 4 bases from J, with 14 bases between. This CDR3 comprises 13 residues. CDR1 and CDR2 from the germline V gene are LNHDA and SQIVND (reference sequence). The CDR3 loop is CASWTPWGTEAFF. The DNA for the CDR3 is TGTGCCAGTTGGACCCCCTGGGGCACTGAAGCTTTCTTT.

A remark on this clone: The sample carries other DNA sequences with the same CDR3. The genes are TRBV27 and TRBJ2-7; D possibly corresponds to TRBD2 (5 bases). The CDR3 has 14 amino acids. Trimming left V 5 bases short and J 0 bases short, with 11 bases between. Germline V lookup: CDR1 MNHEY, CDR2 SMNVEV (reference sequence). The CDR3 region is CASSPRGASYEQYF. CDR3 bases: TGTGCCAGCAGTCCCCGGGGTGCCTCCTACGAGCAGTACTTC.

J is TRBJ2-7 and V is TRBV4-2, with 13 nucleotides matching TRBD2. From germline, CDR1 is LGHNA and CDR2 YNFKEQ. With 4 bases clipped from V and 6 bases from J, the junction kept 3 bases outside the gene matches. This CDR3 has 14 residues. The CDR3 nucleotides read TGTGCCAGCAGCCTCGGGACTAGCGGGACCGAGCAGTACTTC. Its translation is CASSLGTSGTEQYF.

V gene TRBV28 combines with J gene TRBJ1-3, with 7 bases fitting TRBD1. V was clipped by 5 bases and J by 1 base; unmatched bases: 2. CDR3 length equals 14 residues. Per the germline V gene, CDR1 is MDHEN and CDR2 is SYDVKM. The CDR3, as DNA: TGTGCCAGCAGTACGGGACAGTCTGGAAACACCATATATTTT. Translating gives CASSTGQSGNTIYF.

As DNA, the CDR3 is TGCGCCAGCCTGGGCCCGGGGCGGGAGGGCTCCTACGAGCAGTACTTC. This gives the protein CASLGPGREGSYEQYF. V and J are TRBV5-1 and TRBJ2-7; 9 bases match TRBD2. Germline-derived CDR1 and CDR2 are SGHRS and YFSETQ. The CDR3 runs 16 residues. After removal of 7 bases from V and 0 bases from J, the junction contained 11 bases not matched to a gene.

On this clone itself: Additional DNA sequences in this sample encode the identical CDR3. The V and J genes are TRBV7-6 and TRBJ2-3; 8 bases map to TRBD2. The V segment lost 2 bases and the J segment 1 base; nucleotides outside the gene matches: 2. The CDR3 covers 15 residues. The germline gives CDR1 SGHVS, CDR2 FNYEAQ. CDR3 DNA sequence: TGTGCCAGCAGCTTAACTAGCGGCCGCACAGATACGCAGTATTTT. It translates to CASSLTSGRTDTQYF.

The rearrangement links TRBV11-2 to TRBJ1-1; D gene unclear. V was clipped by 5 bases and J by 1 base, with 8 bases between them. The germline CDR1 and CDR2 sequences are SGHAT and FQNNGV. The CDR3 is 13 residues long. The CDR3 region is CASSHNRNTEAFF. In nucleotides, the CDR3 is TGTGCCAGCAGCCACAATAGGAACACTGAAGCTTTCTTT.

The CDR3 spells CASSYSGSPTDTQYF. The CDR3 nucleotides read TGTGCCAGCAGTTACTCAGGCTCCCCCACAGATACGCAGTATTTT. This chain connects TRBV6-5 to TRBJ2-3; D not resolved. The CDR3 has 15 amino acids. Trimming took 0 bases from V and 2 from J, leaving 9 bases between them. Per germline, CDR1 MNHEY and CDR2 SVGAGI.

The chain carries TRBV5-1 and TRBJ2-6; D uncertain. The CDR3 has 16 residues. Per the germline V gene, CDR1 is SGHRS and CDR2 is YFSETQ. V lost 0 bases and J lost 4, with 11 bases in between. The CDR3 DNA follows: TGCGCCAGCAGCTTGGCCACCAGAACCGGGGCCAACGTCCTGACTTTC. Its protein product is CASSLATRTGANVLTF.

V is TRBV9 and J is TRBJ1-3; D gene uncertain. The CDR3 runs to 13 residues. The ends were cut back, 0 bases at V and 4 bases at J, with 5 bases in the middle. Looked up from germline, CDR1 is SGDLS and CDR2 is YYNGEE. The CDR3 sequence: CASSVGQGNTIYF. The CDR3 coding sequence is TGTGCCAGCAGCGTAGGTCAGGGAAACACCATATATTTT.

The rearrangement links TRBV14 to TRBJ2-3; either TRBD1 or TRBD2 may fit D (6 bases each). V lost 1 base to trimming and J lost 1 base, with 15 bases between them. CDR1 is SGHDN and CDR2 is FVKESK in the germline V gene. This CDR3 is 17 amino acids long. The CDR3 DNA is TGTGCCAGCAGCCAAGCGCTCGGGGGCTGGGGCACAGATACGCAGTATTTT. Protein: CASSQALGGWGTDTQYF.

The V and J genes are TRBV11-2 and TRBJ2-7; the match to TRBD2 covers 11 bases. Trimming took 5 bases from V and 2 from J; bases not matched to a gene: 2. CDR1 and CDR2 (germline): SGHAT, FQNNGV. The CDR3 sequence is 14 residues long. In DNA form, the CDR3 reads TGTGCCAGCAGCCGTAGCGGGAGGGCCTACGAGCAGTACTTC. Translation gives CASSRSGRAYEQYF. The full variable domain, its missing parts supplied by reference TRBV11-2 and TRBJ2-7, is EAGVAQSPRYKIIEKRQSVAFWCNPISGHATLYWYQQILGQGPKLLIQFQNNGVVDDSQLPKDRFSAERLKGVDSTLKIQPAKLEDSAVYLCASSRSGRAYEQYFGPGTRLTVT.

The chain carries TRBV25-1 and TRBJ2-5; 10 positions match TRBD1. This CDR3 spans 14 amino acids. CDR1 and CDR2 from the germline V gene are MGHDK and SYGVNS. The V and J ends lost 7 bases and 5 bases, in that order; junction bases with no gene match: 7. CDR3 protein: CASTDRGLRETQYF. The DNA for the CDR3 is TGTGCCAGCACCGACAGGGGGCTGAGGGAGACCCAGTACTTC.

The rearrangement links TRBV10-3 to TRBJ2-5; D gene uncertain. The CDR3 is 11 residues long. Germline V gene sequence: CDR1 ENHRY, CDR2 SYGVKD. V lost 7 bases to trimming and J lost 4 bases, with 7 bases between them. CDR3 coding DNA: TGTGCCATCAACACCGGAGAGACCCAGTACTTC. Translated: CAINTGETQYF.

The chain couples TRBV27 to TRBJ2-1, with TRBD2 matching over 10 bases. Germline V CDR1 and CDR2: MNHEY, SMNVEV (reference sequence). The CDR3 spans 14 residues. V shed 9 bases and J 4 bases; nucleotides not matched to a gene: 6. The CDR3 loop reads CASFSGGMYNEQFF. DNA of the CDR3: TGTGCCAGTTTTAGCGGGGGGATGTACAATGAGCAGTTCTTC.

This chain links TRBV7-9 with TRBJ2-1; TRBD2 matches at 12 bases. This CDR3 has 18 amino acids. From germline, CDR1 is SEHNR and CDR2 FQNEAQ (reference sequence). V was clipped by 6 bases and J by 0 bases; unmatched bases: 9. The CDR3 nucleotides read TGTGCCAGCAGTCATCGGACTAGCGGGATGATCTCCTACAATGAGCAGTTCTTC. Translation: CASSHRTSGMISYNEQFF.

Notes on this clone: The sample contains more than one DNA sequence encoding this CDR3. This rearrangement joins TRBV5-1 to TRBJ1-1; D gene ambiguous. The ends were cut back, 4 bases at V and 1 base at J, with 11 bases in the middle. Germline V CDR1 and CDR2: SGHRS, YFSETQ. The CDR3 has 14 amino acids. CDR3 in amino acids: CASSLGRGNTEAFF. The CDR3 bases are TGCGCCAGCAGCCTCGGGAGAGGGAACACTGAAGCTTTCTTT.

The chain couples TRBV11-3 to TRBJ2-2; D remains ambiguous. The V and J ends lost 4 bases and 5 bases respectively, with 8 bases between them. This CDR3 has 13 residues. CDR1 and CDR2 from the germline V gene are SGHNT and YENEEA. CDR3 sequence reads: CASSYGATGELFF. CDR3 DNA sequence: TGTGCCAGCAGCTACGGAGCAACCGGGGAGCTGTTTTTT.

The V call is TRBV27, the J call TRBJ2-3, with D possibly matching TRBD2 (6 bases). Deletions cut 5 bases from V and 7 bases from J, with 19 bases between. The germline CDR1 and CDR2 sequences are MNHEY and SMNVEV (reference sequence). The CDR3 has 15 amino acids. Here the CDR3 reads CASSPRLGVGHTQYF. The CDR3 region has the DNA TGTGCCAGCAGTCCACGACTAGGGGTGGGGCATACGCAGTATTTT.